This T cell receptor (beta chain) was captured by sequencing in a study of OX40 agonist ivuxolimab in advanced cancers. Study-level results: Expanded clones tended on average to be more numerous among CD8+ T cells than CD4+. At 0.1 to 3.0 mg/kg and by week 6, CD4+ and CD8+ T cells in the blood had expanded clonally. Several nonresponders also turned out to have low normalized T-cell clonal expansion.

Only in-frame clones appear in the TCRdb table, and some are missing; sequencing was by immunoSEQ multiplex PCR. The sample shows about 84,000 clones, 85% to 95% of them seen only once. On cycle 4 day 1 and cycle 7 day 1, as well as at baseline, blood was sampled. With regard to this clone: No antigen is known for it.

The TCR comes from an adult with an advanced solid tumor such as melanoma, head and neck, liver or kidney cancer. Sequenced material: CD4+ or CD8+ T cells sorted from blood, taken in a trial of the OX40 agonist ivuxolimab.

CDR3 protein: CASSPVGTDTQYF. CDR3 coding DNA: TGTGCCAGCAGCCCCGTCGGGACAGATACGCAGTATTTT. The genes are TRBV7-9 and TRBJ2-3, with no clear D. V lost 5 bases and J 3 bases, leaving 9 bases between the germline ends. The CDR3 length is 13 residues. Per germline, CDR1 SEHNR and CDR2 FQNEAQ (reference sequence).